This TCR beta chain was identified during a study of immune heterogeneity within non-small cell lung tumors. CDR1 is SGHTA and CDR2 is FQGNSA in the germline V gene. This CDR3 is 15 amino acids long. The trim removed 2 bases at V and 0 bases at J, leaving 4 bases unmatched. Template was bulk tumor genomic DNA, about 620 ng per sample. Each primary tumor yielded several biopsies, collected far apart from one another at surgery. Curative surgical treatment was performed in patients who had newly diagnosed, untreated non-small cell lung cancer. TCR beta CDR3 was amplified by multiplex PCR, first round 10 cycles, 32 V and 13 J primers. Each CDR3 protein is one row after TCRdb ran MiXCR on the multiplex PCR reads. In the table there are 15,000 to 20,000 distinct CDR3 sequences, less than 35% of which are singletons.

The V call is TRBV7-2, the J call TRBJ2-7; 7 nucleotides line up with TRBD2. Sequencing used lung tumor tissue. This clonotype was obtained from a man between 40 and 49 years old with non-small cell lung cancer. The chain's CDR3 is CASSLSGASSYEQYF. The CDR3, as DNA: TGTGCCAGCAGCTTAAGCGGGGCTAGCTCCTACGAGCAGTACTTC.